Listed here are 9 T cell receptor beta chains from one sample, sequenced in a study of glioma-infiltrating T cells (dated by TCRdb to 2015 to 2016). Sequencing was carried out with an Illumina MiSeq. TCR alpha and beta CDR3 regions were amplified with the iRepertoire nested amplicon-rescue multiplex PCR (arm-PCR) platform from RNA. TCRdb itself trimmed the public reads at Q25 with fastp, ran MiXCR and retained productive beta chains. Rows are combined by CDR3 protein, so each entry shows the most common genes and DNA. This sample has 4,500 to 6,000 distinct CDR3 sequences in its table, and approximately 34% of those were observed once. Together, the top ten hold about 7% of the sample. Material for sequencing was glioma tissue, nonneoplastic brain tissue, or PBMCs (not recorded which). The receptors here all came from a human donor with low-grade glioma or glioblastoma, undergoing nonglioma brain surgery, or in good health (not recorded which).

By sample share, this clonotype is medium-sized. The chain recombines TRBV10-2 with TRBJ2-3; TRBD2 matches 8 bases. Unmatched junction bases numbered 4, after V lost 4 bases and J lost 1 base. CDR1 and CDR2 from the germline V gene are WSHSY and SAAADI. The CDR3 runs to 15 residues. Here the CDR3 DNA reads TGCGCCAGCAGTGGGGTCGGGGGGGGCACAGATACGCAGTATTTT. Its translation is CASSGVGGGTDTQYF.

A remark on this clonotype: Since a much larger clone is just one base distant, this may be a read error. The rearrangement uses TRBV11-2 and TRBJ2-3, with D hard to call. The CDR3 loop spans 11 amino acids. Trimming took off 4 bases at V and 5 bases at J, with 4 bases between the two ends. CDR1 is SGHAT, CDR2 FQNNGV, per germline. CDR3 protein: CASSYKDTQYF. The CDR3 coding sequence is TGTGCCAGCAGCTACAAAGATACGCAGTATTTT.

The sample holds many counts of this clonotype. The rearrangement links TRBV5-1 to TRBJ2-1, with D possibly matching TRBD2 (6 bases). Germline V lookup: CDR1 SGHRS, CDR2 YFSETQ. CDR3 length equals 15 residues. The V and J ends lost 3 bases and 5 bases respectively, with 15 bases between them. In nucleotides, the CDR3 is TGCGCCAGCAGCTCAACGCCGGGGACTGACAATGAGCAGTTCTTC. Residues: CASSSTPGTDNEQFF.

This clonotype was detected many times. Sequence at one end of the junction differs from germline and may be a read error. The chain links TRBV27 to TRBJ2-1; 7 positions match TRBD2. This CDR3 has 12 amino acids. Germline assignment: CDR1 MNHEY and CDR2 SMNVEV (reference sequence). CDR3 amino acids: CAIGGYYNEQLF. The CDR3 DNA sequence: TGTGCCATCGGGGGGTACTACAATGAGCAGCTCTTC.

V gene TRBV28 combines with J gene TRBJ2-5; 11 positions match TRBD1. V shed 5 bases and J 5 bases; nucleotides not matched to a gene: 13. The CDR3 consists of 17 residues. Per germline, CDR1 MDHEN and CDR2 SYDVKM. CDR3 in DNA: TGTGCCAGCAGTAACACGCCCGGACAGGGGGCTTGGGAGACCCAGTACTTC. Its translation is CASSNTPGQGAWETQYF.

By sample fraction, this clonotype is medium-sized. The chain combines TRBV6-1 with TRBJ2-7; D unclear. There are 13 residues in the CDR3. Per the germline V gene, CDR1 is MNHNS and CDR2 is SASEGT. With 3 bases removed from V and 2 bases from J, the gap between germline ends came to 8 bases. CDR3 nucleotides: TGTGCCAGCAGTGATGGGATGGCCTACGAGCAGTACTTC. This gives the protein CASSDGMAYEQYF.

Judged by abundance, this clonotype is medium-sized. For the CDR3, the DNA is TGTGCCAGCAGTTTTGGCCGGGGGGGCTATGCAGATACGCAGTATTTT. Translated: CASSFGRGGYADTQYF. The rearrangement joins TRBV28 to TRBJ2-3; 8 bases fit TRBD2. The CDR3 covers 16 residues. Germline CDR1 MDHEN, CDR2 SYDVKM. The ends lost 3 bases at V and 4 bases at J; junction bases unmatched: 9.

Concerning this clonotype: A much larger clone differs from this one at a single base, so this may be a read error. CDR3 sequence reads: CASSLTLTGELLF. CDR3 DNA sequence: TGTGCCAGCAGCCTAACCCTGACCGGGGAGCTGCTTTTT. This rearrangement joins TRBV11-2 to TRBJ2-2, with a weak D call TRBD2 (5 bases). Germline CDR1 reads SGHAT; CDR2 reads FQNNGV. The CDR3 contains 13 residues.

In its sample, this clonotype ranks as medium-sized. J is TRBJ2-3 and V is TRBV24-1; D tentatively reads TRBD1 or TRBD2 (6 bases each). The CDR3 has 16 amino acids. Germline CDR1 reads KGHDR; CDR2 reads SFDVKD. The V gene lost 7 bases and the J gene lost 0 bases, with 16 bases spanning the gap. CDR3 coding DNA: TGTGCCACCAGGGCCGGAGGGGGGCCCAGCACAGATACGCAGTATTTT. Translating gives CATRAGGGPSTDTQYF.